This T cell receptor beta chain was captured by sequencing in a study of identical twins. Regarding the study as a whole: Cross-sectional statistics, not tracking of the same donors, supported the conclusions. Model-predicted out-of-frame TCR alpha sharing fell below observed values in monozygotic twins.

On this clonotype itself: Its antigen is currently unknown.

This CDR3 contains 15 residues. Germline loops: CDR1 SGHRS, CDR2 YFSETQ. Trimming removed 4 bases from V and 3 bases from J, with 15 bases in between. TCRdb reprocessed the 5' RACE reads via MiXCR and lists one record per CDR3 protein. The data show 1.5 million to 2 million distinct CDR3 sequences, with roughly 35% seen just once and around 0.25% held by the top ten. Sequencing was performed on cord blood. The chain combines TRBV5-1 with TRBJ2-3; a possible D gene is TRBD2 (6 bases). This sequence was found in a newborn girl in good health. Here the CDR3 reads CASSPSGPLTDTQYF. The CDR3 DNA reads TGCGCCAGCAGCCCAAGCGGGCCCCTGACAGATACGCAGTATTTT.